This paragraph covers one T cell receptor beta chain sequence. Antigen unknown. The CDR3 has 14 amino acids. The V segment lost 1 base and the J segment 2 bases; nucleotides outside the gene matches: 1. Germline V lookup: CDR1 LNHNV, CDR2 YYDKDF (reference sequence). This record belongs to a study of CD8+CD57+ T cells in acquired aplastic anemia. Both TCR beta VDJ combination and CDR3 sequence profiling were carried out. Genomic DNA was the template for this profiling. TCRdb reprocessed the reads with MiXCR, giving one entry per CDR3 protein. The sample includes approximately 32,000 distinct CDR3 sequences, 76% of them seen just once. Study-level findings and limits: A set of approximately 29 CD8+ CDR3 sequences was shared between patients and controls, and these sequences appeared highly expressed in patients.

The specimen was sorted CD4+, CD8+, or CD8+CD57+ T cells (not recorded which) from PBMCs. This chain links TRBV15 with TRBJ2-7; 8 positions match TRBD2. This sequence was found in a human donor in good health, serving as a control. CDR3 bases: TGTGCCACCAGCAGAGCGGGAGGGGCCTACGAGCAGTACTTC. Translation: CATSRAGGAYEQYF.